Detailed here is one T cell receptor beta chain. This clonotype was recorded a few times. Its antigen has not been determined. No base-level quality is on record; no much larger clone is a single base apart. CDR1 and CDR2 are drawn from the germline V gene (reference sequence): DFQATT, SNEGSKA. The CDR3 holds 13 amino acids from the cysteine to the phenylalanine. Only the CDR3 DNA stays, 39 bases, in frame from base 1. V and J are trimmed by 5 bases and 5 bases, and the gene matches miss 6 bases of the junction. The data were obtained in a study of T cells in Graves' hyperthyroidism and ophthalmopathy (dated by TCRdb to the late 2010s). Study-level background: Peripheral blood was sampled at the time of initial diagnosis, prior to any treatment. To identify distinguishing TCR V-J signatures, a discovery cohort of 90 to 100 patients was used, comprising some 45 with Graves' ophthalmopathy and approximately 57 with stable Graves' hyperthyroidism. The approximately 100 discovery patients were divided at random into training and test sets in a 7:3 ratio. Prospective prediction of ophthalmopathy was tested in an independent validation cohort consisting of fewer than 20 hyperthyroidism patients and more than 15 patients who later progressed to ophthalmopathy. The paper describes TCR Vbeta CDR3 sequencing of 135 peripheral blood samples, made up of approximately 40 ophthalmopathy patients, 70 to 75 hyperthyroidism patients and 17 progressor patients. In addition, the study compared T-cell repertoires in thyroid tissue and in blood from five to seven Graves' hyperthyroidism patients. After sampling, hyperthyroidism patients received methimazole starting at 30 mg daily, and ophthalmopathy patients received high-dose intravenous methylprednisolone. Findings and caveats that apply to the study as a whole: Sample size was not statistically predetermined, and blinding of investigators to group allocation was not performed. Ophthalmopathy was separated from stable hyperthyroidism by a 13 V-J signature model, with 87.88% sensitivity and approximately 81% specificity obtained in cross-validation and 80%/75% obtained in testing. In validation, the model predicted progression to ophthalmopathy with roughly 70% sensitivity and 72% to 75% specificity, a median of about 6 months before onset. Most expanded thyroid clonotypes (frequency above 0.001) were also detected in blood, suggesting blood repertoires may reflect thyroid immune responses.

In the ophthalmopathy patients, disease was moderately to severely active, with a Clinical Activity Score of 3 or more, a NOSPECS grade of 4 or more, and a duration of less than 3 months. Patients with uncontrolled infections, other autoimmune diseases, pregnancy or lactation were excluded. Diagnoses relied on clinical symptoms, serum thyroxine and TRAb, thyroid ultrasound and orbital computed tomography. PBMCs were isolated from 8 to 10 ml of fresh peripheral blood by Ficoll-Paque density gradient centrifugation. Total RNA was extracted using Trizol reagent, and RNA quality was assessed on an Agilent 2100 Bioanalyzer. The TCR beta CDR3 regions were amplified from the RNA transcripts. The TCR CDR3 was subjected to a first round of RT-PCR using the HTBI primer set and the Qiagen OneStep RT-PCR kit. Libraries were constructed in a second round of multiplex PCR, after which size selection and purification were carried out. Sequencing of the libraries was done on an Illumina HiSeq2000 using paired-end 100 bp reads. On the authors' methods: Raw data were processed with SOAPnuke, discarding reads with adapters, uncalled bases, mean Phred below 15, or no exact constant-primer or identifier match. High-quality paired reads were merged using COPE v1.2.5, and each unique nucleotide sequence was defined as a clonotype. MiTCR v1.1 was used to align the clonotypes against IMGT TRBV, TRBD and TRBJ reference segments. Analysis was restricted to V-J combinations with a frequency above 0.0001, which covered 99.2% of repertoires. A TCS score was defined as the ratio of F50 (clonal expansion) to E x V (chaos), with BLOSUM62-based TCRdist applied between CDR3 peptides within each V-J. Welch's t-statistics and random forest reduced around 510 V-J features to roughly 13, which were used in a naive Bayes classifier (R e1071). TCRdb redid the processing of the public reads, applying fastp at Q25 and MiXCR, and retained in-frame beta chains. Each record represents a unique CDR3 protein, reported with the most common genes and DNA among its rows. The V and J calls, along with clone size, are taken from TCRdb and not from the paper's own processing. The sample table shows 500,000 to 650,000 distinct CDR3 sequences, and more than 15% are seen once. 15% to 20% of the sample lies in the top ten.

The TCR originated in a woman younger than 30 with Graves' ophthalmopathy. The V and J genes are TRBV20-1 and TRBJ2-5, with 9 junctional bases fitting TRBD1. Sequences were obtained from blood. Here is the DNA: TGCAGTGCTGGACAGGGGCTCGGGGAGACCCAGTACTTC. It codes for CSAGQGLGETQYF.